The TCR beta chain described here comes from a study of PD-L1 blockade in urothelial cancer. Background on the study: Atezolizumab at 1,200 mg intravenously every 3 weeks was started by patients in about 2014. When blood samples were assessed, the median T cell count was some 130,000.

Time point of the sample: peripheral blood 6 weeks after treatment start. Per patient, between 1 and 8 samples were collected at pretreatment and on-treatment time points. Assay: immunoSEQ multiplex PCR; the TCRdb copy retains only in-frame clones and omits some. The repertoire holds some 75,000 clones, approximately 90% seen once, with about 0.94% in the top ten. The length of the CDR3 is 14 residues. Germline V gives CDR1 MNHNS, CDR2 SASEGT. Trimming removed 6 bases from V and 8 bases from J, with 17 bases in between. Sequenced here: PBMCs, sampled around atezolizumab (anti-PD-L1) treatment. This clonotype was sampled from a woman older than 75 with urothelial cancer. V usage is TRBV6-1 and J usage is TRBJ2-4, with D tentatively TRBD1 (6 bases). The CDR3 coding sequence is TGTGCCAGCAGGATCAGGGGCCGGAGCGACATTCAGTACTTC. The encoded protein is CASRIRGRSDIQYF.